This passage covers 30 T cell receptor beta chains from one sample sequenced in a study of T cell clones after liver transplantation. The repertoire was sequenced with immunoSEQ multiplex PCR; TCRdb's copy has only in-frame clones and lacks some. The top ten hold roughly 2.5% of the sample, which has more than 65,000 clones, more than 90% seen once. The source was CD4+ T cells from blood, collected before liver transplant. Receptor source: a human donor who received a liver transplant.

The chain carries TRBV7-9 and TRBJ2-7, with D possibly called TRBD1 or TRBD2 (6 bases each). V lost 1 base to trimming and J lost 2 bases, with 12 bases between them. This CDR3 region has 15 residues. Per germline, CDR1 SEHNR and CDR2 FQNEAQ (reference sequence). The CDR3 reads CASSLVRGVTYEQYF. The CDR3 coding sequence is TGTGCCAGCAGCTTAGTAAGGGGGGTCACCTACGAGCAGTACTTC.

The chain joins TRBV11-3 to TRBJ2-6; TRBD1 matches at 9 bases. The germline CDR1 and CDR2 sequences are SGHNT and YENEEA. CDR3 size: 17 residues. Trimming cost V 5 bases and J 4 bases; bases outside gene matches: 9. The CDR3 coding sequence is TGTGCCAGCAGCCAACGACAGGGGGACACGGGGGCCAACGTCCTGACTTTC. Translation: CASSQRQGDTGANVLTF. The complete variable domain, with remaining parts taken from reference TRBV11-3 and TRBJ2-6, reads EAGVVQSPRYKIIEKKQPVAFWCNPISGHNTLYWYLQNLGQGPELLIRYENEEAVDDSQLPKDRFSAERLKGVDSTLKIQPAELGDSAVYLCASSQRQGDTGANVLTFGAGSRLTVL.

The CDR3 region has the DNA TGCAGCGGCGGGAGCACAGATACGCAGTATTTT. This gives the protein CSGGSTDTQYF. J is TRBJ2-3 and V is TRBV29-1; maybe TRBD2 (5 bases). The CDR3 runs to 11 residues. CDR1 and CDR2 (germline): SQVTM, ANQGSEA. The V gene lost 7 bases and the J gene lost 0 bases, with 5 bases spanning the gap.

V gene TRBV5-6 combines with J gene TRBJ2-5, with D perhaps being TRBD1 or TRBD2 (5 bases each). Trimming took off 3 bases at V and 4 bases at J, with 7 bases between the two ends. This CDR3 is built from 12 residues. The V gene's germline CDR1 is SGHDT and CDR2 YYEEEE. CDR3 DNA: TGTGCCAGCAGCTGGGGACGAGAGACCCAGTACTTC. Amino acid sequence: CASSWGRETQYF.

The CDR3 reads CASSIIAYNEQFF. The CDR3 DNA reads TGTGCCAGTAGTATAATAGCCTACAATGAGCAGTTCTTC. The rearrangement uses TRBV19 and TRBJ2-1; D call uncertain. Germline CDR1 reads LNHDA; CDR2 reads SQIVND (reference sequence). Trimming shortened V by 2 bases and J by 2 bases, and 4 bases separated the two germline ends. The CDR3 covers 13 residues. Complete variable domain (other parts from reference TRBV19 and TRBJ2-1): DGGITQSPKYLFRKEGQNVTLSCEQNLNHDAMYWYRQDPGQGLRLIYYSQIVNDFQKGDIAEGYSVSREKKESFPLTVTSAQKNPTAFYLCASSIIAYNEQFFGPGTRLTVL.

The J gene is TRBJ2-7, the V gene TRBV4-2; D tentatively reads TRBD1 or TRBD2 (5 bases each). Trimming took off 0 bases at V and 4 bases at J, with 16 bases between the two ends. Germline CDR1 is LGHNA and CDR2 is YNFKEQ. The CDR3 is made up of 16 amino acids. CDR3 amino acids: CASSQDLGRTIYEQYF. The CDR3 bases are TGTGCCAGCAGCCAAGACCTGGGACGCACTATATACGAGCAGTACTTC.

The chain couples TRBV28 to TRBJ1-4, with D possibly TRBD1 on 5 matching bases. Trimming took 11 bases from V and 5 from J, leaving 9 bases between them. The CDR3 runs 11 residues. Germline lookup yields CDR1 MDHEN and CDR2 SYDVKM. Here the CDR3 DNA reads TGTGCCGTTGACAGAAATGAAAAACTGTTTTTT. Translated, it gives CAVDRNEKLFF. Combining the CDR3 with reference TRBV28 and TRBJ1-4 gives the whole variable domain DVKVTQSSRYLVKRTGEKVFLECVQDMDHENMFWYRQDPGLGLRLIYFSYDVKMKEKGDIPEGYSVSREKKERFSLILESASTNQTSMYLCAVDRNEKLFFGSGTQLSVL.

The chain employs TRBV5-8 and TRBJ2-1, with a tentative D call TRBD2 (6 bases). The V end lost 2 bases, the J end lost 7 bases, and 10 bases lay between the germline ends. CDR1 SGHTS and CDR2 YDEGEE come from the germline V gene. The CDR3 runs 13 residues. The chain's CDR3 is CASSFVGGNEQFF. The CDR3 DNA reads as TGTGCCAGCAGCTTTGTGGGAGGAAATGAGCAGTTCTTC. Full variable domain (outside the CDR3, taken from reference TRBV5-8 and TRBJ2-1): EAGVTQSPTHLIKTRGQQATLRCSPISGHTSVYWYQQALGLGLQFLLWYDEGEERNRGNFPPRFSGRQFPNYSSELNVNALELEDSALYLCASSFVGGNEQFFGPGTRLTVL.

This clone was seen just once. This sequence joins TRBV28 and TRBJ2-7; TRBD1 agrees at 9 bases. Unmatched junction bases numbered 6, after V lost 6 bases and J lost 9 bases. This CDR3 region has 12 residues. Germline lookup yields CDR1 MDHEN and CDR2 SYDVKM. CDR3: CASSQTGQGQYF. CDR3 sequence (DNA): TGTGCCAGCAGCCAAACGGGACAGGGGCAGTACTTC.

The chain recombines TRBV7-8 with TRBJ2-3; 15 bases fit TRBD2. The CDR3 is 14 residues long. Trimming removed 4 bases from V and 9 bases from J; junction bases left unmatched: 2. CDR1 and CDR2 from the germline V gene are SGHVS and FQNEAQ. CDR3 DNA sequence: TGTGCCAGCAGCTCTGGGACTAGCGGGAGGACGCAGTATTTT. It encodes CASSSGTSGRTQYF.

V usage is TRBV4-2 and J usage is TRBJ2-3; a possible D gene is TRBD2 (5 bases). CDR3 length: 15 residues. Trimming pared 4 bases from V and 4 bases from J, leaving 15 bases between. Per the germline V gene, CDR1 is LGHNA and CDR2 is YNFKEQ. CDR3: CASSLGLDPSDTQYF. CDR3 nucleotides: TGTGCCAGCAGCCTAGGACTCGATCCCTCAGATACGCAGTATTTT.

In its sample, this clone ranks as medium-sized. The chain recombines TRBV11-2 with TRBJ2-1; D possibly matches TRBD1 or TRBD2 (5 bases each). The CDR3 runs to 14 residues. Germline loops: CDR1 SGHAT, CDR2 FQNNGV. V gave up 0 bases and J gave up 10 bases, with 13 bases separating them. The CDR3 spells CASSLDWGSGEQFF. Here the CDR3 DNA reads TGTGCCAGCAGCTTAGATTGGGGGTCTGGGGAGCAGTTCTTC.

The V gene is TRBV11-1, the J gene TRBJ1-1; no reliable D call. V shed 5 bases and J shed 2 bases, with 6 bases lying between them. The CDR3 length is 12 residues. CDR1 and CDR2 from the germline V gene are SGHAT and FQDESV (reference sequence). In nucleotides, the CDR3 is TGTGCCAGCAGCCTCAGCAACACTGAAGCTTTCTTT. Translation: CASSLSNTEAFF. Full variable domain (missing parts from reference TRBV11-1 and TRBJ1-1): EAEVAQSPRYKITEKSQAVAFWCDPISGHATLYWYRQILGQGPELLVQFQDESVVDDSQLPKDRFSAERLKGVDSTLKIQPAELGDSAMYLCASSLSNTEAFFGQGTRLTVV.

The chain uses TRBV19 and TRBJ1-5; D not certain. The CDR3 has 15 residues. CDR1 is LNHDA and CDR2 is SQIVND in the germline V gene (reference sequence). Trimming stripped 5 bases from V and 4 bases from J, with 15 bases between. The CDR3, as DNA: TGTGCCAGTAGTTGGAGACTGCAGACGAATCAGCCCCAGCATTTT. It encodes CASSWRLQTNQPQHF.

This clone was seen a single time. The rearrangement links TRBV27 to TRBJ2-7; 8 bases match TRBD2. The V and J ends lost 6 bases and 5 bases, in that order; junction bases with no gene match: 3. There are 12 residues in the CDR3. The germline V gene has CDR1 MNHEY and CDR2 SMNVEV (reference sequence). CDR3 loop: CASRGLVDEQYF. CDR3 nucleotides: TGTGCCAGCAGGGGACTAGTTGACGAGCAGTACTTC.

The CDR3 is CASSVATSWNEQFF. The CDR3 bases are TGTGCCAGCAGCGTAGCGACTAGCTGGAATGAGCAGTTCTTC. The chain employs TRBV9 and TRBJ2-1; 7 nucleotides align to TRBD2. Unmatched junction bases numbered 4, after V lost 0 bases and J lost 7 bases. Germline CDR1 reads SGDLS; CDR2 reads YYNGEE. The CDR3 sequence is 14 residues long.

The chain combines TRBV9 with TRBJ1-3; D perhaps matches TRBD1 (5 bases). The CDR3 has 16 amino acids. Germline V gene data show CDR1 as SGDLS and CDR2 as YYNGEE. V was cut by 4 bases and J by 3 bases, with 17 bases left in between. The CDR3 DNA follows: TGTGCCAGCAGCCCTATTGGGGGAGTCGGTGGAAACACCATATATTTT. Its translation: CASSPIGGVGGNTIYF.

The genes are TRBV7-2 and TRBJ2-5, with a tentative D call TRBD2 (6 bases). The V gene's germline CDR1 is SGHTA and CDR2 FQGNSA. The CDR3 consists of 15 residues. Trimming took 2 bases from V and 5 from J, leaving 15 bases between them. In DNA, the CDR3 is TGTGCCAGCAGCTTAACCGGGGGAGAGGAGGAGACCCAGTACTTC. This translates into CASSLTGGEEETQYF.

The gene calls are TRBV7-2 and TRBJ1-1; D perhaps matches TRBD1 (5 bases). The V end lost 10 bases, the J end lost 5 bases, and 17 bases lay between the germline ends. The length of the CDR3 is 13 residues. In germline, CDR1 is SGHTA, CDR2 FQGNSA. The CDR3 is CAIQGSGGTEAFF. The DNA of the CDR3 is TGTGCCATACAAGGCTCCGGGGGGACTGAAGCTTTCTTT.

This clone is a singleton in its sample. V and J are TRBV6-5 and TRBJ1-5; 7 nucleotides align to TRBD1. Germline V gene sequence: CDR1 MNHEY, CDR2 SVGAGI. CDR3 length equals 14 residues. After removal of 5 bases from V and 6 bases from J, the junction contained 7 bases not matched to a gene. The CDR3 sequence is CASSPGQAGQPQHF. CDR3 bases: TGTGCCAGCAGTCCTGGACAGGCTGGTCAGCCCCAGCATTTT.

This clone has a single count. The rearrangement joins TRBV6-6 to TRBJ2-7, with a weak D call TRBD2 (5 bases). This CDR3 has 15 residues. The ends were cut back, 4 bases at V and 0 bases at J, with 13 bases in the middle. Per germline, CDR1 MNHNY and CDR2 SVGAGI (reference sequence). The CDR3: CASSSPRRSSYEQYF. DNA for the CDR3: TGTGCCAGCAGTTCTCCTCGGAGGAGCTCCTACGAGCAGTACTTC.

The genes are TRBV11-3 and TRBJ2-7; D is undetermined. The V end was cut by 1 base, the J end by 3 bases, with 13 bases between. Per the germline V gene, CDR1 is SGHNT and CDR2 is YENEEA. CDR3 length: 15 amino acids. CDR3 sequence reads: CASSLAADRLYEQYF. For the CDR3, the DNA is TGTGCCAGCAGCTTAGCGGCAGATCGACTCTACGAGCAGTACTTC.

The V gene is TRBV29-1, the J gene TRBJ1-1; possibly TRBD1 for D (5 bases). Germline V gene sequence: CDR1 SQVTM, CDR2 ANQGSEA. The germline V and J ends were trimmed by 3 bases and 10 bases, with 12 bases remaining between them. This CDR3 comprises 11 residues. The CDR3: CSVELGVVAFF. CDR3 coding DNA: TGCAGCGTTGAGTTGGGGGTTGTAGCTTTCTTT. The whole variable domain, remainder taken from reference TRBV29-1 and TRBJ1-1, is SAVISQKPSRDICQRGTSLTIQCQVDSQVTMMFWYRQQPGQSLTLIATANQGSEATYESGFVIDKFPISRPNLTFSTLTVSNMSPEDSSIYLCSVELGVVAFFGQGTRLTVV.

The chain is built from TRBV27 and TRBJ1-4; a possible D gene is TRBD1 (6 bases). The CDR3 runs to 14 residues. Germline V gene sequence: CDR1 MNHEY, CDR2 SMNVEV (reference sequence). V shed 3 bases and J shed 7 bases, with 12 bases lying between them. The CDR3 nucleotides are TGTGCCAGCAGTTTTGCCAGGGGAAGTGAAAAACTGTTTTTT. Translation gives CASSFARGSEKLFF.

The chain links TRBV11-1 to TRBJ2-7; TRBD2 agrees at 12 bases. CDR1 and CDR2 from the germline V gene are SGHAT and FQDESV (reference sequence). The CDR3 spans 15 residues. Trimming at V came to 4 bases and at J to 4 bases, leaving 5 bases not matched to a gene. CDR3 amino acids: CASSWRTSGVYEQYF. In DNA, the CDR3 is TGTGCCAGCAGCTGGAGGACTAGCGGGGTGTACGAGCAGTACTTC.

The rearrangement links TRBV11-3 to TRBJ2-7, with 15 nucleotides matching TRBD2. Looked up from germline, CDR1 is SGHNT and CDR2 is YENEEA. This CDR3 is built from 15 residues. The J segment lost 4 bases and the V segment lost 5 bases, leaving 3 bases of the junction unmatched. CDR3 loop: CASSPGTSGRYEQYF. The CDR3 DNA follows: TGTGCCAGCAGCCCCGGGACTAGCGGGAGGTACGAGCAGTACTTC.

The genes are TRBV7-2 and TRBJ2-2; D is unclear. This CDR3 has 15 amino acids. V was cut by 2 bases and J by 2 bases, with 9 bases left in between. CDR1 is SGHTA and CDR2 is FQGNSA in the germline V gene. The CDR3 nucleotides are TGTGCCAGCAGCTTACGTTCAGAAAACACCGGGGAGCTGTTTTTT. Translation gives CASSLRSENTGELFF.

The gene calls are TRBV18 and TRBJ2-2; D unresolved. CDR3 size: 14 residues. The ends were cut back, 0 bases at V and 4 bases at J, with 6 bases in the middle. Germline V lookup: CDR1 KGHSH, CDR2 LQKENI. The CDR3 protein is CASSPPTITGELFF. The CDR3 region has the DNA TGTGCCAGCTCACCACCGACCATCACCGGGGAGCTGTTTTTT.

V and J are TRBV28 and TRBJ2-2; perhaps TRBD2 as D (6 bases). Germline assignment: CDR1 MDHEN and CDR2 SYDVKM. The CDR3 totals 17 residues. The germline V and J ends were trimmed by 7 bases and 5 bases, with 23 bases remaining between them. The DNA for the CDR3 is TGTGCCAGCACCCCCGGGGTGGGGCGGGGAAGTACCGGGGAGCTGTTTTTT. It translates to CASTPGVGRGSTGELFF.

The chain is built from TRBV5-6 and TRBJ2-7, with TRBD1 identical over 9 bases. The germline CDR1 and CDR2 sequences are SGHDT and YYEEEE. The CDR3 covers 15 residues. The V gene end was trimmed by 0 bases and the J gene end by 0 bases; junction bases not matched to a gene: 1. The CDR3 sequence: CASSLVTGGSYEQYF. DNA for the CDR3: TGTGCCAGCAGCTTGGTGACAGGGGGCTCCTACGAGCAGTACTTC.